The rows below give T cell receptor beta chains drawn from one sample of a study of identical twins. TCRdb processed the 5' RACE reads anew with MiXCR; each CDR3 protein has one entry. The profile shows under 900,000 distinct CDR3 sequences, around a sixth of them singletons. In addition, the sample was reused for a study of T cells expressing NK-cell markers.

Input material: PBMCs. These receptors were taken from a woman under 30 in good health. The CDR3 runs from the conserved cysteine through the conserved F or W. The D gene is left open where the match is weak. The size of a clone is reported for some rows only, either as once, few or many, or as a class for expanded clones.

J gene | CDR3 length | D gene | clone size | V gene | CDR3 DNA | CDR3 protein
TRBJ1-1 | 12 | - | few | TRBV6-5 | TGTGCCAGCAGTTACACCGGCGAGCGGGCTTTCTTT | CASSYTGERAFF
TRBJ2-1 | 8 | - | - | TRBV2 | TGTGCCAGCGGTAAGCAGTTCTTC | CASGKQFF
TRBJ2-5 | 13 | - | few | TRBV20-1 | TGCAGTGCTAGGGGGGATGAGGGGGAGACCCAGTACTTC | CSARGDEGETQYF
TRBJ2-5 | 15 | - | - | TRBV9 | TGTGCCAGCAGCGGTGGTCATGGGGGGGCAGAGACCCAGTACTTC | CASSGGHGGAETQYF
TRBJ2-3 | 13 | - | - | TRBV6-5 | TGTGCCAGCAGTTACTCGGAAGCAGATACGCAGTATTTT | CASSYSEADTQYF
TRBJ2-7 | 15 | TRBD2 | few | TRBV3-1 | TGTGCCAGCAGCCGTATGGGACTAGCGGCCGTCGAGCAGTACTTC | CASSRMGLAAVEQYF
TRBJ2-7 | 16 | TRBD2 | few | TRBV7-9 | TGTGCCAGCAGCTCTCCCCGGACTAGCGTCTCCTACGAGCAGTACTTC | CASSSPRTSVSYEQYF
TRBJ1-1 | 14 | - | - | TRBV7-2 | TGTGCCAGCAGCTTTTGGGGGGGTCTCACTGAAGCTTTCTTT | CASSFWGGLTEAFF
TRBJ2-3 | 14 | - | - | TRBV20-1 | TGCAGTGCCACGACTCCCACCGCCGCAGATACGCAGTTTTTT | CSATTPTAADTQFF
TRBJ2-1 | 14 | - | - | TRBV7-8 | TGTGCCAGCGGAGGCAGGGCTGCCCACAATGAGCAGTTCTTC | CASGGRAAHNEQFF
TRBJ2-7 | 14 | - | - | TRBV5-1 | TGCGCCAGCAGCACGGACCTGGGGTCCTACGAGCAGTACTTC | CASSTDLGSYEQYF
TRBJ2-2 | 14 | - | - | TRBV20-1 | TGCAGTGCCCGTGGTCAAGGAGATAGGGGGGAGCTGTTTTTT | CSARGQGDRGELFF
TRBJ2-5 | 17 | - | - | TRBV5-1 | TGCGCCAGCAGCTCAGGAGAAGACGAACCGCAAGAATTGACCCAGTACTTC | CASSSGEDEPQELTQYF
TRBJ2-2 | 12 | - | few | TRBV4-1 | TGCGCCAGCAGCCGACCGCCGGGGGAGCTGTTTTTT | CASSRPPGELFF
TRBJ1-5 | 14 | - | - | TRBV12-3/TRBV12-4 | TGTGCCAGCAGTCCATTCGGTTGGGATCAGCCCCAGCATTTT | CASSPFGWDQPQHF
TRBJ2-2 | 13 | - | few | TRBV7-9 | TGTGCCAGCAGCTTATCTGGGGACGGGGAGCTGTTTTTT | CASSLSGDGELFF
TRBJ1-2 | 13 | TRBD1 | - | TRBV5-5 | TGTGCCAGCAGGAGACAGGGTGAGGAAGGCTACACCTTC | CASRRQGEEGYTF
TRBJ2-7 | 15 | - | few | TRBV12-3/TRBV12-4 | TGTGCCAGCAGTTTTACGGGAAGGGTTTCCTACGAGCAGTACTTC | CASSFTGRVSYEQYF
TRBJ2-1 | 15 | TRBD2 | few | TRBV19 | TGTGCCAGTAGTTCTAGCGGGAGGGCCGACAATGAGCAGTTCTTC | CASSSSGRADNEQFF
TRBJ2-2 | 14 | - | few | TRBV7-8 | TGTGCCAGCAGCCTGCGACAGCTCACCGGGGAGCTGTTTTTT | CASSLRQLTGELFF
TRBJ1-6 | 13 | - | - | TRBV20-1 | TGCAGTGCTCCCCAGGGTTTGGATTCACCCCTCCACTTT | CSAPQGLDSPLHF
TRBJ2-1 | 12 | - | few | TRBV29-1 | TGCAGCGTCGAAGCCCGCTGGGATGAGCAGTTCTTC | CSVEARWDEQFF
TRBJ2-1 | 15 | TRBD2 | - | TRBV27 | TGTGCCAGCATGGTACTCGGACTAGCGGAAAAGGGGGAGTTCTTC | CASMVLGLAEKGEFF
TRBJ2-7 | 16 | TRBD2 | - | TRBV20-1 | TGCAGTGCTAGAGGACTAGCGGGAGGACCATCCTACGAGCAGTACTTC | CSARGLAGGPSYEQYF
TRBJ2-7 | 13 | - | - | TRBV20-1 | TGCAGTGCTAGAGGATCGAAGACCTACGAGCAGTACTTC | CSARGSKTYEQYF
TRBJ2-1 | 13 | TRBD2 | few | TRBV25-1 | TGTGCCAGCGTAACTAGCGGGGTGAATGAGCAGTTCTTC | CASVTSGVNEQFF
TRBJ2-2 | 15 | - | - | TRBV7-6 | TGTGCCAGCAGCGCCAGGCCGGGAGAGACCGGGGAGCTGTTTTTT | CASSARPGETGELFF
TRBJ1-1 | 15 | - | - | TRBV29-1 | TGCAGCGTTAGGTCGGACCACTATAGGGGCACTGAAGCTTTCTTT | CSVRSDHYRGTEAFF
TRBJ1-5 | 16 | TRBD1 | - | TRBV4-1 | TGCGCCAGCAACTCCCCCGGACAGGGGCTAAAACAGCCCCAGCATTTT | CASNSPGQGLKQPQHF
TRBJ2-3 | 14 | - | - | TRBV7-9 | TGTGCCAGCAGCCCGCCCGAAGACAGGGATACGCAGTATTTT | CASSPPEDRDTQYF
TRBJ2-3 | 14 | - | few | TRBV12-3/TRBV12-4 | TGTGCCAGCAGTGTAGGGGTTTCGACAGATACGCAGTATTTT | CASSVGVSTDTQYF
TRBJ2-5 | 14 | - | few | TRBV9 | TGTGCCAGCAGCAAGGGGGCGGGGAGGGAGACCCAGTACTTC | CASSKGAGRETQYF
TRBJ1-1 | 16 | - | - | TRBV5-4 | TGTGCCAGCAGCTCCGGTGGGGGGGTTCTCAACACTGAAGCTTTCTTT | CASSSGGGVLNTEAFF
TRBJ2-1 | 12 | - | few | TRBV6-1 | TGTGCCAGCATTGGTATGTACAATGAGCAGTTCTTC | CASIGMYNEQFF
TRBJ2-5 | 14 | - | many | TRBV20-1 | TGCAGTGCTCCTACCAGAAGCAGGGGAGAGACCCAGTACTTC | CSAPTRSRGETQYF
TRBJ1-2 | 17 | TRBD1 | few | TRBV7-9 | TGTGCCAGCAGCGGACTCGGAGGACAGGGGCTAAACTATGGCTACACCTTC | CASSGLGGQGLNYGYTF
TRBJ2-1 | 12 | TRBD1 | - | TRBV29-1 | TGCAGGGCGGGACAGGGCTACAATGAGCAGTTCTTC | CRAGQGYNEQFF
TRBJ1-1 | 12 | - | few | TRBV29-1 | TGCAGCGTTGCAGGCGGGTTGAGTGAAGCTTTCTTT | CSVAGGLSEAFF
TRBJ1-2 | 12 | - | few | TRBV12-3/TRBV12-4 | TGTGCCAGCGCAGGGCTGGCCTATGGCTACACCTTC | CASAGLAYGYTF
TRBJ2-1 | 15 | - | few | TRBV7-7 | TGTGCTAGCAGCCGTGGGGGGGCAACGTACAATGAGCAGTTCTTC | CASSRGGATYNEQFF
TRBJ1-5 | 13 | TRBD1 | many | TRBV12-3/TRBV12-4 | TGTGCCAGCGCGGACAGGGCTAGTCAGCCCCAGCATTTT | CASADRASQPQHF
TRBJ2-3 | 16 | TRBD1 | few | TRBV12-3/TRBV12-4 | TGTGCCAGCAGTTCATCGGACGGGTACAGGGGAGATACGCAGTATTTT | CASSSSDGYRGDTQYF
TRBJ1-1 | 13 | - | few | TRBV2 | TGTGCCAGCAGTGAAGGGGCCGGGAGGGAAGCTTTCTTT | CASSEGAGREAFF
TRBJ1-2 | 12 | TRBD1 | few | TRBV20-1 | TGCAGTGCTAGTGGAGGGGGCGGGGGCTACACCTTC | CSASGGGGGYTF
TRBJ2-2 | 16 | TRBD2 | - | TRBV9 | TGTGCCAGCAGCGTAGCTCCTAGCGGGGGGGCCGGGGAGCTGTTTTTT | CASSVAPSGGAGELFF
TRBJ2-7 | 14 | - | - | TRBV6-5 | TGTGCCAGCAGTTACCGGGTAGATTCGGGCGAGCAGTACTTC | CASSYRVDSGEQYF
TRBJ1-5 | 14 | - | many | TRBV5-1 | TGCGCCAGCAGCTTGGGGACAGCGAATCAGCCCCAGCATTTT | CASSLGTANQPQHF
TRBJ2-1 | 20 | TRBD2 | - | TRBV4-1 | TGCGCCAGCAGCCAAGACTACCTTCCCGGGACTAGCGGGGCTAACAATGAGCAGTTCTTC | CASSQDYLPGTSGANNEQFF
TRBJ2-3 | 13 | - | - | TRBV6-6 | TGTGCCAGCACCGACAGGTTCACAGATACGCAGTATTTT | CASTDRFTDTQYF
TRBJ1-1 | 16 | - | many | TRBV6-2/TRBV6-3 | TGTGCCAGCAGTTACGCCAGGGGTTCCGGAGGCACTGAAGCTTTCTTT | CASSYARGSGGTEAFF
TRBJ2-1 | 15 | TRBD2 | few | TRBV15 | TGTGCCACCAGCAGGCCCCAGGAGCGGGGGGATGAGCAGTTCTTC | CATSRPQERGDEQFF
TRBJ1-1 | 14 | TRBD1 | - | TRBV5-1 | TGCGCCAGCAGCCGGCGGGCAGGGGGAAACGAAGCTTTCTTT | CASSRRAGGNEAFF
TRBJ2-3 | 15 | - | - | TRBV11-2 | TGTGCCAGCGCAGGGGGGAGCGGGAGAACAGATACGCAGTATTTT | CASAGGSGRTDTQYF
TRBJ2-5 | 14 | - | - | TRBV5-1 | TGCGCCAGCAGCTTGGGGTCCCGCGGAGAGACCCAGTACTTC | CASSLGSRGETQYF
TRBJ2-1 | 15 | TRBD2 | many | TRBV20-1 | TGCAGTGCTAGGACGAGCGGGGGCTCCTACAATGAGCAGTTCTTC | CSARTSGGSYNEQFF